These 31 T cell receptor beta chains share one sample of origin, sequenced in a study of glioma-infiltrating T cells. TCR alpha and beta CDR3 regions were amplified from RNA using iRepertoire nested multiplex PCR. MiXCR, run by TCRdb on the multiplex PCR reads, gives a single entry per CDR3 protein. The table records about 130,000 distinct CDR3 sequences, about 25% of them present only once. Sequenced: glioma tissue, nonneoplastic brain tissue, or PBMCs (not recorded which). These receptors all stem from a human donor with low-grade glioma or glioblastoma, undergoing nonglioma brain surgery, or in good health (not recorded which).

The sample holds many counts of this clonotype. The gene calls are TRBV20-1 and TRBJ2-5; unclear D gene. Per germline, CDR1 DFQATT and CDR2 SNEGSKA (reference sequence). The CDR3 consists of 12 residues. Trimming removed 3 bases from V and 1 base from J, with 6 bases in between. CDR3 sequence (DNA): TGCAGTGCTAGGGGCAGCCAAGAGACCCAGTACTTC. Its translation: CSARGSQETQYF.

The chain combines TRBV4-1 with TRBJ2-3; D perhaps matches TRBD2 (6 bases). V shed 0 bases and J shed 2 bases, with 12 bases lying between them. The CDR3 covers 16 residues. Germline lookup yields CDR1 MGHRA and CDR2 YSYEKL. For the CDR3, the DNA is TGCGCCAGCAGCCAAGATTGGGCGGGGTACACAGATACGCAGTATTTT. This codes for CASSQDWAGYTDTQYF.

This clonotype was observed a few times. CDR3 in amino acids: CSVGGQQETQYF. CDR3 in DNA: TGCAGCGTTGGGGGACAGCAAGAGACCCAGTACTTC. The genes are TRBV29-1 and TRBJ2-5; 7 bases map to TRBD1. Germline loops: CDR1 SQVTM, CDR2 ANQGSEA. The CDR3 is 12 amino acids. With 4 bases clipped from V and 2 bases from J, the junction kept 1 base outside the gene matches.

Concerning this clonotype: A much bigger clone sits one base away, suggesting this may be a read error. CDR3 in DNA: TGTGCCAGAAGCCAGGGGCGGACAGATACGCAGTATTTT. The encoded protein is CARSQGRTDTQYF. This sequence joins TRBV3-1 and TRBJ2-3; TRBD1 might be the D (6 bases). The CDR3 loop spans 13 amino acids. Per germline, CDR1 LGHDT and CDR2 YNNKEL (reference sequence).

This clonotype came up many times. The J gene is TRBJ2-5, the V gene TRBV6-1; TRBD1 is a possible D gene (6 bases). The CDR3 spans 14 residues. Trimming removed 2 bases at V and 4 bases at J, with 11 bases between. Germline CDR1 MNHNS, CDR2 SASEGT. CDR3 bases: TGTGCCAGCAGTGAACAGGTCAGGGGAGAGACCCAGTACTTC. This codes for CASSEQVRGETQYF.

Comments on this clonotype: One junction end does not reproduce the germline sequence, and a read error may be involved. The chain joins TRBV6-1 to TRBJ1-2, with D possibly TRBD1 on 6 matching bases. Germline CDR1 and CDR2: MNHNS and SASEGT. This CDR3 is built from 15 residues. The CDR3 spells CANSQDRRRIYGYTF. The CDR3 DNA is TGTGCCAACAGTCAAGACAGGAGGCGGATCTATGGCTACACCTTC.

This clonotype turned up a few times. V gene TRBV6-1 combines with J gene TRBJ2-5, with TRBD1 identical over 12 bases. The CDR3 spans 16 residues. Per the germline V gene, CDR1 is MNHNS and CDR2 is SASEGT. V shed 5 bases and J 0 bases; nucleotides not matched to a gene: 4. The CDR3 spells CASSPGDRGHQETQYF. The CDR3 DNA is TGTGCCAGCAGTCCAGGGGACAGGGGGCACCAAGAGACCCAGTACTTC.

As for this clonotype: This clone may be a read error of a much larger clone one base away. This chain connects TRBV20-1 to TRBJ1-1, with D possibly matching TRBD1 (6 bases). V dropped 1 base and J dropped 6 bases, with 18 bases sitting between them. In germline, CDR1 is DFQATT, CDR2 SNEGSKA (reference sequence). There are 15 residues in the CDR3. CDR3 DNA: TGCAGTGCTAGAGCAACCGGGGCAGGGGCTTCTGAAGCTTTCTTT. It specifies CSARATGAGASEAFF.

This clonotype has more than one count but fewer than ten. This chain uses TRBV7-6 with TRBJ1-3; TRBD1 aligns across 8 bases. Germline values: CDR1 SGHVS, CDR2 FNYEAQ. The CDR3 has 15 residues. The V segment lost 2 bases and the J segment 7 bases; nucleotides outside the gene matches: 7. CDR3 DNA: TGTGCCAGCAGCTTATTGACAGGGGAGGAGAACACCATATATTTT. It encodes CASSLLTGEENTIYF.

In its sample, this clonotype was seen many times. The chain recombines TRBV7-2 with TRBJ2-1; D possibly corresponds to TRBD2 (5 bases). The V and J ends lost 3 bases and 8 bases respectively, with 11 bases between them. Germline CDR1 and CDR2: SGHTA and FQGNSA. There are 13 residues in the CDR3. CDR3: CASSFDGIDEQFF. The CDR3 DNA sequence: TGTGCCAGCAGCTTCGACGGGATCGATGAGCAGTTCTTC. The full variable domain, completed using reference TRBV7-2 and TRBJ2-1, is GAGVSQSPSNKVTEKGKDVELRCDPISGHTALYWYRQSLGQGLEFLIYFQGNSAPDKSGLPSDRFSAERTGGSVSTLTIQRTQQEDSAVYLCASSFDGIDEQFFGPGTRLTVL.

This clonotype was detected only a few times. V gene TRBV7-3 combines with J gene TRBJ2-3, with TRBD2 matching over 12 bases. The CDR3 covers 17 residues. J gave up 1 base and V 5 bases, and 7 bases lay outside the gene matches. CDR1 and CDR2 from the germline V gene are SGHTA and FQGTGA. Here the CDR3 reads CASSPSGGGRGTDTQYF. The CDR3 bases are TGTGCCAGCAGCCCTAGCGGGGGGGGGAGGGGCACAGATACGCAGTATTTT. The full variable domain, its missing parts supplied by reference TRBV7-3 and TRBJ2-3, is GAGVSQTPSNKVTEKGKYVELRCDPISGHTALYWYRQSLGQGPEFLIYFQGTGAADDSGLPNDRFFAVRPEGSVSTLKIQRTERGDSAVYLCASSPSGGGRGTDTQYFGPGTRLTVL.

This clonotype was counted once. This clone may be a read error of a much larger clone one base away. This chain connects TRBV7-9 to TRBJ2-1, with 8 positions matching TRBD1. This CDR3 has 14 amino acids. The germline gives CDR1 SEHNR, CDR2 FQNEAQ (reference sequence). V lost 6 bases, J lost 11 bases, and 12 bases stayed unmatched. DNA of the CDR3: TGTGCCAGCAGAGGGACAGGAAAAGGAATTAAGCAGTTCTTC. This gives the protein CASRGTGKGIKQFF.

A note on this clonotype: It is likely a read error, because the conserved phenylalanine at the end of the CDR3 is missing. The V and J genes are TRBV7-6 and TRBJ1-3; D gene ambiguous. CDR3 length: 16 amino acids. With 0 bases removed from V and 0 bases from J, the gap between germline ends came to 9 bases. CDR1 and CDR2 (germline): SGHVS, FNYEAQ. This chain's CDR3 is CASSLARQLSGNTIYL. Written as DNA, the CDR3 is TGTGCCAGCAGCTTAGCGCGGCAGCTCTCTGGAAACACCATATATCTT.

The chain is built from TRBV18 and TRBJ1-1; D not certain. Germline V CDR1 and CDR2: KGHSH, LQKENI. This CDR3 spans 15 amino acids. Trimming took 0 bases from V and 0 from J, leaving 8 bases between them. This CDR3 reads CASSPPIGLNTEAFF. The CDR3 DNA reads as TGTGCCAGCTCACCACCAATAGGGCTGAACACTGAAGCTTTCTTT.

This clonotype was picked up many times. The chain is built from TRBV24-1 and TRBJ2-1; 10 bases are a match to TRBD2. Looked up from germline, CDR1 is KGHDR and CDR2 is SFDVKD. This CDR3 spans 15 amino acids. V dropped 3 bases and J dropped 5; count of bases not matched to a gene: 3. CDR3 sequence: CATSDTSGINNEQFF. The DNA of the CDR3 is TGTGCCACCAGTGATACTAGCGGGATCAACAATGAGCAGTTCTTC.

Concerning this clonotype itself: Given a much more abundant clone one base away, this may be a read error. The chain recombines TRBV7-7 with TRBJ2-3, with TRBD2 identical over 8 bases. From germline, CDR1 is SSHAT and CDR2 FNYEAQ (reference sequence). The CDR3 has 15 residues. Trimming removed 6 bases from V and 4 bases from J; junction bases left unmatched: 9. The CDR3 protein is CASSAQRGMADTQYF. DNA for the CDR3: TGTGCCAGCAGTGCCCAGCGGGGGATGGCAGATACGCAGTATTTT. The entire variable domain, with the rest obtained from reference TRBV7-7 and TRBJ2-3, is as follows: GAGVSQSPRYKVTKRGQDVTLRCDPISSHATLYWYQQALGQGPEFLTYFNYEAQPDKSGLPSDRFSAERPEGSISTLTIQRTEQRDSAMYRCASSAQRGMADTQYFGPGTRLTVL.

The chain recombines TRBV7-9 with TRBJ2-6; 11 bases map to TRBD2. V trimming: 5 bases; J trimming: 2 bases; junction bases outside the gene matches: 5. The CDR3 has 17 residues. Germline assignment: CDR1 SEHNR and CDR2 FQNEAQ (reference sequence). CDR3 protein: CASSTGLAVPGANVLTF. CDR3 DNA: TGTGCCAGCAGCACGGGACTAGCGGTACCTGGGGCCAACGTCCTGACTTTC.

To note about this clonotype: A much larger clone lies one base from this, so it may be a read error. The chain recombines TRBV6-2 or TRBV6-3 with TRBJ1-2; a weak D match, TRBD1 (5 bases). Deletions cut 10 bases from V and 4 bases from J, with 22 bases between. This CDR3 is built from 15 residues. Germline values: CDR1 MNHEY, CDR2 SVGEGT. CDR3 nucleotides: TGTGCCACCCGCGCTTCTGGGGCGCTTGGCTATGGCTACACCTTC. Amino acid sequence: CATRASGALGYGYTF.

The table lists this clonotype with a count of one. Possible read error: a much larger clone is one base away. The genes are TRBV20-1 and TRBJ2-5; no clear D gene. With 5 bases removed from V and 1 base from J, the gap between germline ends came to 11 bases. The CDR3 is made up of 13 amino acids. The V gene's germline CDR1 is DFQATT and CDR2 SNEGSKA (reference sequence). The CDR3 DNA is TGCAGTGCTTTCAGTGGCGTCCAAGAGACCCAGTACTTC. It codes for CSAFSGVQETQYF.

At least ten counts were recorded for this clonotype. The chain recombines TRBV20-1 with TRBJ2-3; weak D call: TRBD1 (7 bases). V was trimmed by 0 bases and J by 4 bases, leaving 17 bases between them. The CDR3 spans 16 residues. Germline-derived CDR1 and CDR2 are DFQATT and SNEGSKA (reference sequence). CDR3 sequence reads: CSARDRRGRLADTQYF. As DNA, the CDR3 is TGCAGTGCTAGAGATAGGAGGGGGCGCTTAGCAGATACGCAGTATTTT.

In this sample, this clonotype turned up many times. The chain joins TRBV27 to TRBJ1-5; D possibly corresponds to TRBD1 (5 bases). CDR3 length: 16 residues. CDR1 MNHEY and CDR2 SMNVEV come from the germline V gene (reference sequence). With 3 bases removed from V and 0 bases from J, the gap between germline ends came to 12 bases. The CDR3 nucleotides read TGTGCCAGCAGTTTCACAGGAGCTCATAGCAATCAGCCCCAGCATTTT. It is translated as CASSFTGAHSNQPQHF.

In this sample, this clonotype turned up many times. CDR3 in DNA: TGTGCCAGCAGCAGGGACTTGACAGATACGCAGTATTTT. Its translation is CASSRDLTDTQYF. The chain links TRBV7-2 to TRBJ2-3; D is possibly TRBD2 (6 bases). Trimming took off 5 bases at V and 3 bases at J, with 9 bases between the two ends. CDR1 is SGHTA and CDR2 is FQGNSA in the germline V gene. The CDR3 is 13 residues long. The variable domain in full, with the rest retrieved from reference TRBV7-2 and TRBJ2-3, is GAGVSQSPSNKVTEKGKDVELRCDPISGHTALYWYRQSLGQGLEFLIYFQGNSAPDKSGLPSDRFSAERTGGSVSTLTIQRTQQEDSAVYLCASSRDLTDTQYFGPGTRLTVL.

This clonotype came up many times. V gene TRBV7-2 combines with J gene TRBJ2-1; 7 nucleotides match TRBD2. Germline V gene sequence: CDR1 SGHTA, CDR2 FQGNSA. The CDR3 contains 14 residues. The V segment lost 5 bases and the J segment 5 bases; nucleotides outside the gene matches: 6. The CDR3 loop reads CASSPDLADNEQFF. The CDR3 DNA follows: TGTGCCAGCAGCCCGGACCTAGCGGACAATGAGCAGTTCTTC.

A remark on this clonotype: Given a much more abundant clone one base away, this may be a read error. The chain joins TRBV20-1 to TRBJ2-1, with 8 bases aligning to TRBD2. This CDR3 has 15 residues. CDR1 is DFQATT and CDR2 is SNEGSKA in the germline V gene (reference sequence). The DNA of the CDR3 is TGCGGTGCCACTGACTCCCTAGCGGGCAACAATGAGCAGTTCTTC. This codes for CGATDSLAGNNEQFF.

This clonotype was observed a few times. The CDR3 spells CATSEAGGESTEAFF. The DNA of the CDR3 is TGTGCCACCAGTGAGGCAGGGGGAGAGAGCACTGAAGCTTTCTTT. V and J are TRBV24-1 and TRBJ1-1; 7 nucleotides agree with TRBD1. Germline CDR1 is KGHDR and CDR2 is SFDVKD. This CDR3 comprises 15 residues. The ends lost 4 bases at V and 4 bases at J; junction bases unmatched: 8.

This clonotype has more than one count but fewer than ten. V gene TRBV3-1 combines with J gene TRBJ2-5, with D perhaps given as TRBD1 or TRBD2 (5 bases each). Germline CDR1 LGHDT, CDR2 YNNKEL (reference sequence). Trimming took 4 bases from V and 4 from J, leaving 16 bases between them. The CDR3 covers 15 residues. The CDR3 DNA is TGTGCCAGCAGCCCCGGGACCTTCGAGGGAGAGACCCAGTACTTC. It translates to CASSPGTFEGETQYF.

In its sample, this clonotype was seen a few times. V and J are TRBV20-1 and TRBJ2-1, with TRBD1 as a possible D gene (6 bases). Germline V gives CDR1 DFQATT, CDR2 SNEGSKA (reference sequence). V lost 0 bases to trimming and J lost 3 bases, with 18 bases between them. CDR3 length: 17 residues. The CDR3 here is CSARDPLGHIFYNEQFF. The CDR3, as DNA: TGCAGTGCTAGAGATCCGCTGGGACACATCTTCTACAATGAGCAGTTCTTC.

V usage is TRBV11-1 and J usage is TRBJ1-5, with D unclear. Trimming removed 5 bases at V and 4 bases at J, with 9 bases between. Germline-derived CDR1 and CDR2 are SGHAT and FQDESV (reference sequence). There are 13 residues in the CDR3. The CDR3 nucleotides are TGTGCCAGCAGCCTCAGTTTAAATCAGCCCCAGCATTTT. It encodes CASSLSLNQPQHF.

V usage is TRBV9 and J usage is TRBJ2-3, with D perhaps TRBD2 (5 bases). The germline V gene encodes CDR1 SGDLS and CDR2 YYNGEE. V lost 3 bases and J lost 5, with 16 bases in between. This CDR3 has 15 residues. CDR3 region: CASSAGMGSLDTQYF. The CDR3, as DNA: TGTGCCAGCAGCGCGGGAATGGGCAGTCTAGATACGCAGTATTTT.

This clonotype was observed many times. The CDR3 DNA sequence: TGCGCCAGCAGCCAAGACCACGAAGCTTTCTTT. This gives the protein CASSQDHEAFF. The chain couples TRBV4-1 to TRBJ1-1; D is unresolved. Looked up from germline, CDR1 is MGHRA and CDR2 is YSYEKL. This CDR3 has 11 residues. V lost 0 bases and J lost 8, with 4 bases in between.

This clonotype appeared many times. This chain uses TRBV7-9 with TRBJ1-5, with D perhaps TRBD1 (5 bases). The CDR3 length is 13 residues. With 6 bases removed from V and 6 bases from J, the gap between germline ends came to 12 bases. Germline CDR1 is SEHNR and CDR2 is FQNEAQ (reference sequence). The CDR3 sequence: CASRAARGQPQHF. As DNA, the CDR3 is TGTGCCAGCAGGGCGGCTAGGGGTCAGCCCCAGCATTTT.